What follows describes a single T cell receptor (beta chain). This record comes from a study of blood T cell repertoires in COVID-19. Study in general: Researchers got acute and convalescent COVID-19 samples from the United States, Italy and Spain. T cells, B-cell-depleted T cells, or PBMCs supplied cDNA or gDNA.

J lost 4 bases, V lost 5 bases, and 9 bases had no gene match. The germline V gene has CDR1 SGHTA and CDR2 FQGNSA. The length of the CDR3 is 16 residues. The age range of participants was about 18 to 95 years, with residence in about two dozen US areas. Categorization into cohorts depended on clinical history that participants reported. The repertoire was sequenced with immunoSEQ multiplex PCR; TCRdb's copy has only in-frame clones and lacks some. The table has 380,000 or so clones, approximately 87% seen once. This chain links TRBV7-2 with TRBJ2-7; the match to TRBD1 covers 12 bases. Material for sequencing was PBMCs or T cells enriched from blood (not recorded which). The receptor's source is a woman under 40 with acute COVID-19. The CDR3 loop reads CASSPTGQGARYEQYF. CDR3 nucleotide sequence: TGTGCCAGCAGCCCTACGGGACAGGGGGCGCGGTACGAGCAGTACTTC.